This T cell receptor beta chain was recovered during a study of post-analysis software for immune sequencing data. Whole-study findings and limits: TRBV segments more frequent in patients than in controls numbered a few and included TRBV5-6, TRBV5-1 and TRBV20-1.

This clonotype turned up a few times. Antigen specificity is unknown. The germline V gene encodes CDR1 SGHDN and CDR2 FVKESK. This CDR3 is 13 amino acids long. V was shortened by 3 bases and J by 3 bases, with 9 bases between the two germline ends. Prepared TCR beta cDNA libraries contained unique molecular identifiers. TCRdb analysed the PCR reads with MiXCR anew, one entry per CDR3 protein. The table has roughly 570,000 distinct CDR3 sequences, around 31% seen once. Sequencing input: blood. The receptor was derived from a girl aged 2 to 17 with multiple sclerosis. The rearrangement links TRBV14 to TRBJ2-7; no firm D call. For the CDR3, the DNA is TGTGCCAGCAGCCAGGTGAATGGCTACGAGCAGTACTTC. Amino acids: CASSQVNGYEQYF.